This T cell receptor beta chain was sequenced for a study of response to subunit inactivated influenza vaccine. Study-level points and caveats: The study's authors posited that every seasonal influenza vaccination enlists few new T cells.

TCRdb processed the RT-PCR reads anew with MiXCR; each CDR3 protein has one entry. The table lists about 520,000 distinct CDR3 sequences, 25% of them singletons. Of note for this clonotype: Its antigen is unknown.

The germline V gene encodes CDR1 MNHNY and CDR2 SVGAGI (reference sequence). This CDR3 is built from 13 residues. Trimming left V 2 bases short and J 7 bases short, with 8 bases between. This sequence joins TRBV6-6 and TRBJ1-4, with D unresolved. This specimen consisted of CD4+ T cells sorted from PBMCs, obtained more than 4 days after vaccination. The TCR was taken from a man aged 45 to 65 who received an inactivated influenza vaccine. In DNA form, the CDR3 reads TGTGCCAGCAGTTACGGGTGGGGTGAAAAACTGTTTTTT. It codes for CASSYGWGEKLFF.